One sample yielded the 31 T cell receptor beta chains listed below, sequenced in a study of blood T cell repertoires in COVID-19. TCRdb keeps only in-frame clones here, not all; method: immunoSEQ multiplex PCR. The table lists 90,000 to 100,000 clones, about 83% of them singletons. The sample taken for sequencing was peripheral blood. These receptors were obtained from a woman in her sixties with COVID-19, enrolled during active disease.

V and J are TRBV7-4 and TRBJ1-5; D is possibly TRBD1 (6 bases). The length of the CDR3 is 18 residues. From germline, CDR1 is SGHVT and CDR2 SQSDAQ. Deletions cut 4 bases from V and 1 base from J, with 20 bases between. This chain's CDR3 is CASSYRQGQDGSNQPQHF. The CDR3 bases are TGTGCCAGCAGCTACCGGCAGGGACAAGATGGGAGCAATCAGCCCCAGCATTTT.

The chain links TRBV19 to TRBJ2-1; no definite D call. The CDR3 is made up of 14 amino acids. V dropped 6 bases and J dropped 0 bases, with 9 bases sitting between them. Germline CDR1 reads LNHDA; CDR2 reads SQIVND (reference sequence). Written as DNA, the CDR3 is TGTGCCAGTAGACATCCCAGCTCCTACAATGAGCAGTTCTTC. It is translated as CASRHPSSYNEQFF.

The J gene is TRBJ2-7, the V gene TRBV10-1; 7 positions agree with TRBD1. CDR1 WNHNN and CDR2 SYGVQD come from the germline V gene (reference sequence). There are 14 residues in the CDR3. J gave up 6 bases and V 1 base, and 6 bases lay outside the gene matches. CDR3 nucleotides: TGCGCCAGCAGTGAGTACAGGGGAAGTGCCGAGCAGTACTTC. Residues: CASSEYRGSAEQYF.

The CDR3 is CASSLAGTSRGQYF. The DNA for the CDR3 is TGTGCCAGCAGCTTAGCCGGGACTAGTCGGGGGCAGTACTTC. This chain joins TRBV7-9 and TRBJ2-7; 8 positions match TRBD2. The CDR3 is 14 amino acids. Germline assignment: CDR1 SEHNR and CDR2 FQNEAQ (reference sequence). J lost 9 bases, V lost 0 bases, and 7 bases had no gene match.

This clone was counted a few times. This chain links TRBV19 with TRBJ1-6; D might be TRBD1 (5 bases). The CDR3 is 17 amino acids. The V gene lost 3 bases and the J gene lost 9 bases, with 21 bases spanning the gap. Germline V gene sequence: CDR1 LNHDA, CDR2 SQIVND (reference sequence). CDR3 DNA: TGTGCCAGTAGTATTCCCCCGGGACTCCACGCCGGTTCACCCCTCCACTTT. Translation gives CASSIPPGLHAGSPLHF.

This chain uses TRBV25-1 with TRBJ1-1; D gene ambiguous. This CDR3 is 12 amino acids long. Trimming removed 7 bases at V and 4 bases at J, with 10 bases between. CDR1 and CDR2 from the germline V gene are MGHDK and SYGVNS. CDR3 nucleotides: TGTGCCAGCACTCTACGGGGCACTGAAGCTTTCTTT. This encodes CASTLRGTEAFF.

The rearrangement joins TRBV28 to TRBJ1-1; D may be TRBD1 (5 bases). CDR1 is MDHEN and CDR2 is SYDVKM in the germline V gene. Trimming took off 3 bases at V and 4 bases at J, with 12 bases between the two ends. The CDR3 has 14 residues. CDR3 loop: CASSLLGGVTEAFF. The CDR3 DNA sequence: TGTGCCAGCAGTTTGCTGGGGGGGGTCACTGAAGCTTTCTTT. The variable domain in full, completed from reference TRBV28 and TRBJ1-1, reads DVKVTQSSRYLVKRTGEKVFLECVQDMDHENMFWYRQDPGLGLRLIYFSYDVKMKEKGDIPEGYSVSREKKERFSLILESASTNQTSMYLCASSLLGGVTEAFFGQGTRLTVV.

In this sample, this clone turned up a few times. V is TRBV5-1 and J is TRBJ1-6, with D perhaps TRBD1 (6 bases). Trimming removed 4 bases from V and 8 bases from J, with 13 bases in between. The CDR3 has 14 residues. Germline CDR1 SGHRS, CDR2 YFSETQ. CDR3 nucleotides: TGCGCCAGCAGCACGGACAGAGGAGATTCACCCCTCCACTTT. Translated: CASSTDRGDSPLHF.

The V and J genes are TRBV6-5 and TRBJ2-1, with 10 bases lining up with TRBD1. V lost 7 bases and J lost 3; bases outside the gene matches: 3. Germline V gives CDR1 MNHEY, CDR2 SVGAGI. The CDR3 contains 14 residues. The CDR3 protein is CASTGTGDYNEQFF. The CDR3 DNA reads as TGTGCCAGCACCGGGACAGGGGACTACAATGAGCAGTTCTTC.

The chain has TRBV4-2 and TRBJ1-2, with D possibly being TRBD1 (5 bases). The V gene's germline CDR1 is LGHNA and CDR2 YNFKEQ. The CDR3 has 18 residues. Trimming took off 5 bases at V and 3 bases at J, with 25 bases between the two ends. CDR3 residues: CASSSATLGGTIYYGYTF. The CDR3 DNA reads as TGTGCCAGCAGCTCCGCCACCTTGGGGGGAACCATCTACTATGGCTACACCTTC.

The chain couples TRBV5-8 to TRBJ1-4; no definite D call. V dropped 0 bases and J dropped 7 bases, with 4 bases sitting between them. Germline lookup yields CDR1 SGHTS and CDR2 YDEGEE. The CDR3 consists of 12 residues. CDR3 in DNA: TGTGCCAGCAGCTTGGATAGTGAAAAACTGTTTTTT. This codes for CASSLDSEKLFF. Variable domain in full (rest from reference TRBV5-8 and TRBJ1-4): EAGVTQSPTHLIKTRGQQATLRCSPISGHTSVYWYQQALGLGLQFLLWYDEGEERNRGNFPPRFSGRQFPNYSSELNVNALELEDSALYLCASSLDSEKLFFGSGTQLSVL.

This clone was seen once. The chain links TRBV19 to TRBJ2-5; D uncertain. Germline V lookup: CDR1 LNHDA, CDR2 SQIVND (reference sequence). Between the trimmed V and J ends, which lost 6 bases and 5 bases, there was a span of 10 bases. CDR3 size: 12 residues. DNA of the CDR3: TGTGCCAGTAGGCCCAGTTCGGAGACCCAGTACTTC. This encodes CASRPSSETQYF.

The V call is TRBV10-1, the J call TRBJ2-1; 11 bases are a match to TRBD1. V trimming: 3 bases; J trimming: 8 bases; junction bases outside the gene matches: 6. Germline V CDR1 and CDR2: WNHNN, SYGVQD (reference sequence). This CDR3 is 15 amino acids long. The CDR3 bases are TGCGCCAGCAGTGATGCCCGGACAGGGGGCGATGAGCAGTTCTTC. Its translation: CASSDARTGGDEQFF.

The chain couples TRBV19 to TRBJ2-1; D perhaps matches TRBD2 (5 bases). This CDR3 has 17 residues. CDR1 is LNHDA, CDR2 SQIVND, per germline (reference sequence). The V end lost 5 bases, the J end lost 4 bases, and 21 bases lay between the germline ends. DNA for the CDR3: TGTGCCAGTAGTGCCCAATTGTGGGAGAGTTCGTACAATGAGCAGTTCTTC. This gives the protein CASSAQLWESSYNEQFF.

This sequence joins TRBV3-1 (or the pseudogene TRBV3-2) and TRBJ1-4; 7 bases map to TRBD1. Trimming at V came to 4 bases and at J to 6 bases, leaving 5 bases not matched to a gene. Germline V gene sequence: CDR1 LGHDT, CDR2 YNNKEL (reference sequence). The CDR3 sequence is 14 residues long. The CDR3 region is CASSLQGSYEKLFF. The CDR3 DNA is TGTGCCAGCAGCCTACAGGGGTCGTATGAAAAACTGTTTTTT.

J is TRBJ1-1 and V is TRBV4-2, with D tentatively TRBD1 (5 bases). Trimming removed 2 bases from V and 7 bases from J, with 14 bases in between. Germline CDR1 reads LGHNA; CDR2 reads YNFKEQ. The CDR3 consists of 14 residues. The CDR3 DNA reads as TGTGCCAGCAGCCAACATAGGGGAGGCTATGAAGCTTTCTTT. It encodes CASSQHRGGYEAFF.

V usage is TRBV27 and J usage is TRBJ2-1, with 8 nucleotides matching TRBD2. The germline V gene encodes CDR1 MNHEY and CDR2 SMNVEV (reference sequence). The CDR3 covers 16 residues. The J segment lost 2 bases and the V segment lost 8 bases, leaving 11 bases of the junction unmatched. CDR3 DNA sequence: TGTGCCAGCGCAGCCCTCGGGGGGGGCCCCTACAATGAGCAGTTCTTC. Its translation: CASAALGGGPYNEQFF.

The V call is TRBV18, the J call TRBJ1-3; TRBD1 agrees at 7 bases. The CDR3 runs 16 residues. The germline gives CDR1 KGHSH, CDR2 LQKENI. V dropped 4 bases and J dropped 2; count of bases not matched to a gene: 8. The CDR3 here is CASSQLTGTAGNTIYF. The CDR3 DNA follows: TGTGCCAGCTCACAACTCACAGGGACAGCTGGAAACACCATATATTTT.

A word on this clone: Sequence at one end of the junction differs from germline and may be a read error. The gene calls are TRBV7-9 and TRBJ1-1; 9 bases agree with TRBD1. The germline gives CDR1 SEHNR, CDR2 FQNEAQ (reference sequence). This CDR3 is built from 11 residues. The CDR3 nucleotides read TGTGCCAGCAGCTCAGGACAGGGGCAACTCTTT. It specifies CASSSGQGQLF.

Regarding this clone: Other DNA sequences in the sample encode the same CDR3. This rearrangement joins TRBV5-1 to TRBJ1-2, with TRBD1 as a possible D gene (6 bases). Germline V gene data show CDR1 as SGHRS and CDR2 as YFSETQ. V dropped 0 bases and J dropped 4 bases, with 10 bases sitting between them. This CDR3 is built from 14 residues. Written as DNA, the CDR3 is TGCGCCAGCAGCTTGGTTACAGGGCCCTATGGCTACACCTTC. Protein: CASSLVTGPYGYTF.

This clone was seen more than once but under ten times. The chain recombines TRBV3-1 (or the pseudogene TRBV3-2) with TRBJ2-7, with TRBD1 as a possible D gene (6 bases). Trimming left V 3 bases short and J 3 bases short, with 24 bases between. CDR1 and CDR2 (germline): LGHDT, YNNKEL (reference sequence). CDR3 length equals 18 residues. The DNA of the CDR3 is TGTGCCAGCAGCCATGGGACACCAAACTCCGGGGATATCTACGAGCAGTACTTC. Its protein product is CASSHGTPNSGDIYEQYF.

The V and J genes are TRBV6-2 or TRBV6-3 and TRBJ1-5; D is unclear. CDR1 and CDR2 (germline): MNHEY, SVGEGT. V lost 2 bases to trimming and J lost 9 bases, with 14 bases between them. The CDR3 covers 14 residues. CDR3 protein: CASSYMEVNGPQHF. The CDR3, as DNA: TGTGCCAGCAGTTACATGGAGGTAAACGGGCCCCAGCATTTT.

The genes are TRBV3-1 (or the pseudogene TRBV3-2) and TRBJ1-5, with unresolved D. This CDR3 is built from 13 residues. Deletions cut 3 bases from V and 6 bases from J, with 9 bases between. Germline V lookup: CDR1 LGHDT, CDR2 YNNKEL (reference sequence). The CDR3 DNA reads as TGTGCCAGCAGCCAGACTAGGAGTCAGCCCCAGCATTTT. Encoded protein: CASSQTRSQPQHF.

DNA for the CDR3: TGTGCCAGCTCCCGGGTCGAGGGCGGGGGGGCTTATGAGCAGTTCTTC. This translates into CASSRVEGGGAYEQFF. V and J are TRBV2 and TRBJ2-1, with 9 bases that match TRBD2. V lost 8 bases to trimming and J lost 8 bases; unmatched junction nucleotides: 16. There are 16 residues in the CDR3. The germline gives CDR1 SNHLY, CDR2 FYNNEI. The complete variable domain, with remaining parts taken from reference TRBV2 and TRBJ2-1, reads EPEVTQTPSHQVTQMGQEVILRCVPISNHLYFYWYRQILGQKVEFLVSFYNNEISEKSEIFDDQFSVERPDGSNFTLKIRSTKLEDSAMYFCASSRVEGGGAYEQFFGPGTRLTVL.

This chain uses TRBV29-1 with TRBJ1-1, with no clear D. Germline-derived CDR1 and CDR2 are SQVTM and ANQGSEA. This CDR3 is 13 amino acids long. V was pared by 8 bases and J by 1 base, with 14 bases between. The chain's CDR3 is CSLRWAGNTEAFF. CDR3 sequence (DNA): TGCAGCCTTCGTTGGGCCGGGAACACTGAAGCTTTCTTT.

The gene calls are TRBV24-1 and TRBJ1-5; D gene ambiguous. Germline CDR1 reads KGHDR; CDR2 reads SFDVKD. The CDR3 runs 14 residues. Trimming removed 6 bases from V and 2 bases from J, with 10 bases in between. Written as DNA, the CDR3 is TGTGCCACCAGTCCGGGATACGGCAATCAGCCCCAGCATTTT. Protein product: CATSPGYGNQPQHF.

This clone has just a few counts. This chain connects TRBV18 to TRBJ1-4; D perhaps matches TRBD1 (6 bases). This CDR3 comprises 14 residues. Trimming cost V 3 bases and J 2 bases, with 7 bases left between them. Looked up from germline, CDR1 is KGHSH and CDR2 is LQKENI. The CDR3: CASSPQGTNEKLFF. CDR3 in DNA: TGTGCCAGCTCACCGCAGGGGACTAATGAAAAACTGTTTTTT.

The V gene is TRBV18, the J gene TRBJ1-3, with a weak D call TRBD1 (5 bases). Germline CDR1 is KGHSH and CDR2 is LQKENI. The CDR3 contains 15 residues. Deletions cut 3 bases from V and 0 bases from J, with 9 bases between. CDR3 DNA sequence: TGTGCCAGCTCACCCACAGGAACCTCTGGAAACACCATATATTTT. It codes for CASSPTGTSGNTIYF. Using reference TRBV18 and TRBJ1-3 for the parts outside the CDR3, the full variable domain is NAGVMQNPRHLVRRRGQEARLRCSPMKGHSHVYWYRQLPEEGLKFMVYLQKENIIDESGMPKERFSAEFPKEGPSILRIQQVVRGDSAAYFCASSPTGTSGNTIYFGEGSWLTVV.

This clone showed up just once. The V and J genes are TRBV28 and TRBJ1-2, with D perhaps TRBD1 (5 bases). The length of the CDR3 is 14 residues. Trimming left V 7 bases short and J 0 bases short, with 12 bases between. Germline V gives CDR1 MDHEN, CDR2 SYDVKM. CDR3 protein: CASIPAGTNYGYTF. The CDR3 nucleotides read TGTGCCAGCATCCCGGCAGGGACTAACTATGGCTACACCTTC.

The rearrangement links TRBV7-2 to TRBJ2-5; a weak D match, TRBD2 (5 bases). The germline V gene has CDR1 SGHTA and CDR2 FQGNSA. Trimming removed 5 bases from V and 5 bases from J, with 18 bases in between. This CDR3 has 15 residues. CDR3: CASSNSWGVRETQYF. DNA for the CDR3: TGTGCCAGCAGCAATTCCTGGGGAGTTCGGGAGACCCAGTACTTC.

The chain uses TRBV19 and TRBJ2-2; 9 positions agree with TRBD1. There are 13 residues in the CDR3. The V and J ends lost 7 bases and 6 bases, in that order; junction bases with no gene match: 3. Looked up from germline, CDR1 is LNHDA and CDR2 is SQIVND (reference sequence). The CDR3 here is CASNRGLAGELFF. In DNA form, the CDR3 reads TGTGCCAGTAACAGGGGGCTGGCCGGGGAGCTGTTTTTT.